This TCR beta chain was captured by sequencing in a study of T cells in Graves' hyperthyroidism and ophthalmopathy. Looking at the study overall: Peripheral blood was secured at the point of initial diagnosis, before any treatment.

Diagnosis of hyperthyroidism was new in patients aged 18 to 65, and its duration was under 2 months. Clinical symptoms, serum thyroxine and TRAb, thyroid ultrasound and orbital computed tomography were used for the diagnoses. TCR beta CDR3 regions were amplified from RNA. During a first-round RT-PCR of the TCR CDR3, the HTBI primer set was used. TCRdb fed the multiplex PCR reads into MiXCR, producing one record per CDR3 protein. In the table there are about 420,000 distinct CDR3 sequences, approximately 14% of which are singletons. In germline, CDR1 is SGHTA, CDR2 FQGTGA. The CDR3 length is 13 residues. V was trimmed by 4 bases and J by 6 bases, leaving 11 bases between them. In this sample, this clonotype turned up many times.

The TCR sequence derives from a young woman with Graves' hyperthyroidism. The rearrangement links TRBV7-3 to TRBJ2-3, with D possibly being TRBD1 or TRBD2 (5 bases each). The source material was blood. CDR3 coding DNA: TGTGCCAGCAGCTCGGGGTACAGGGATACGCAGTATTTT. Translated: CASSSGYRDTQYF.